The 25 T cell receptor beta chains below come from one sample, sequenced in a study of T cells in Graves' hyperthyroidism and ophthalmopathy. The source material, RNA transcripts, was used to amplify TCR beta CDR3 regions. The study used the HTBI primer set for a first-round RT-PCR of the TCR CDR3. TCRdb redid the calling of the multiplex PCR reads with MiXCR, one entry per CDR3 protein. This table holds roughly 300,000 distinct CDR3 sequences, approximately 26% found once. The sample consisted of blood. All receptors derive from a middle-aged man with Graves' hyperthyroidism that later progressed to Graves' ophthalmopathy.

This clonotype was recorded at least ten times. The J gene is TRBJ2-7, the V gene TRBV6-2 or TRBV6-3; D is perhaps TRBD2 (6 bases). Trimming left V 7 bases short and J 0 bases short, with 19 bases between. CDR3 length: 16 residues. The germline V gene has CDR1 MNHEY and CDR2 SVGEGT. The CDR3 region has the DNA TGTGCCAGCACCGGTGCCGGCGGGAAAGGCTCCTACGAGCAGTACTTC. Translated: CASTGAGGKGSYEQYF.

This chain links TRBV6-5 with TRBJ2-7; D not resolved. This CDR3 has 15 residues. V was cut by 6 bases and J by 1 base, with 16 bases left in between. Germline assignment: CDR1 MNHEY and CDR2 SVGAGI. Here the CDR3 DNA reads TGTGCCAGCAGATATTCTAGTGATTCTTCCTACGAGCAGTACTTC. It is translated as CASRYSSDSSYEQYF.

This clonotype was recorded at least ten times. The chain uses TRBV14 and TRBJ2-2; D is undetermined. Per the germline V gene, CDR1 is SGHDN and CDR2 is FVKESK. The CDR3 is 14 amino acids. V gave up 3 bases and J gave up 1 base, with 6 bases separating them. CDR3 in DNA: TGTGCCAGCAGCCAGTATCGGAACACCGGGGAGCTGTTTTTT. As protein: CASSQYRNTGELFF.

The chain links TRBV7-8 to TRBJ1-5; possible D gene TRBD1, 5 bases. Trimming pared 1 base from V and 0 bases from J, leaving 13 bases between. The CDR3 is made up of 17 amino acids. Germline lookup yields CDR1 SGHVS and CDR2 FQNEAQ. The DNA of the CDR3 is TGTGCCAGCAGCTTAGTTTTGCAGGGCCATAGCAATCAGCCCCAGCATTTT. This codes for CASSLVLQGHSNQPQHF. Supplemented by reference TRBV7-8 and TRBJ1-5, the full variable domain reads GAGVSQSPRYKVAKRGQDVALRCDPISGHVSLFWYQQALGQGPEFLTYFQNEAQLDKSGLPSDRFFAERPEGSVSTLKIQRTQQEDSAVYLCASSLVLQGHSNQPQHFGDGTRLSIL.

Many counts were recorded for this clonotype. V gene TRBV24-1 combines with J gene TRBJ2-5; D is ambiguous. V lost 4 bases and J lost 3, with 14 bases in between. Per germline, CDR1 KGHDR and CDR2 SFDVKD. The CDR3 consists of 15 residues. CDR3 bases: TGTGCCACCAGTGACCAGACCTCCATAGAAGAGACCCAGTACTTC. Translating gives CATSDQTSIEETQYF.

This clonotype was seen ten or more times. The chain links TRBV6-5 to TRBJ1-1, with 9 bases matching TRBD1. The CDR3 consists of 15 residues. The germline V gene encodes CDR1 MNHEY and CDR2 SVGAGI. J was trimmed by 4 bases and V by 0 bases; bases with no gene match: 3. The DNA for the CDR3 is TGTGCCAGCAGTTACTCACAGGGGGCTCCCACTGAAGCTTTCTTT. Encoded protein: CASSYSQGAPTEAFF.

This clonotype has a handful of counts. The chain links TRBV12-3 or TRBV12-4 to TRBJ2-5, with D perhaps TRBD2 (5 bases). This CDR3 comprises 14 residues. Between the trimmed V and J ends, which lost 6 bases and 3 bases, there was a span of 14 bases. CDR3 DNA: TGTGCCAGCAGGCCTAGGACTGGAGAAGAGACCCAGTACTTC. Its protein product is CASRPRTGEETQYF.

The V call is TRBV2, the J call TRBJ2-2; possibly TRBD1 or TRBD2 for D (6 bases each). The germline V gene has CDR1 SNHLY and CDR2 FYNNEI. The CDR3 totals 15 residues. Trimming shortened V by 2 bases and J by 4 bases, and 11 bases separated the two germline ends. CDR3 sequence (DNA): TGTGCCAGCAGTGAAACAGGGAGGTTCACCGGGGAGCTGTTTTTT. This codes for CASSETGRFTGELFF.

The sample holds a few counts of this clonotype. J is TRBJ2-2 and V is TRBV20-1; TRBD2 aligns across 7 bases. The CDR3 is made up of 16 amino acids. The junction had 13 bases not matched to a gene; V was cut back by 6 bases and J by 3 bases. CDR1 and CDR2 (germline): DFQATT, SNEGSKA (reference sequence). The CDR3 nucleotides read TGCAGTGCCCGAACGGCTAGCGGAAAACACACCGGGGAGCTGTTTTTT. As protein: CSARTASGKHTGELFF.

This clonotype has ten or more counts. The chain carries TRBV7-9 and TRBJ1-1; no definite D call. This CDR3 has 12 amino acids. CDR1 and CDR2 from the germline V gene are SEHNR and FQNEAQ (reference sequence). Trimming removed 3 bases at V and 0 bases at J, with 2 bases between. CDR3 coding DNA: TGTGCCAGCAGCTTCATGAACACTGAAGCTTTCTTT. Its protein is CASSFMNTEAFF.

This clonotype was counted a few times. CDR3 sequence: CASSTKRNTIYF. In nucleotides, the CDR3 is TGTGCCAGCTCTACTAAAAGAAACACCATATATTTT. This rearrangement joins TRBV6-1 to TRBJ1-3; no clear D gene. The CDR3 contains 12 residues. With 8 bases removed from V and 5 bases from J, the gap between germline ends came to 10 bases. Germline values: CDR1 MNHNS, CDR2 SASEGT.

The gene calls are TRBV6-2 or TRBV6-3 and TRBJ1-5; D remains ambiguous. V was pared by 5 bases and J by 5 bases, with 19 bases between. The CDR3 is made up of 16 amino acids. Germline V gene lookup returns CDR1 MNHEY and CDR2 SVGEGT. The CDR3 loop is CASSTSGRAGYQPQHF. In DNA form, the CDR3 reads TGTGCCAGCAGTACATCAGGACGGGCCGGATATCAGCCCCAGCATTTT.

V and J are TRBV28 and TRBJ2-7, with D uncertain. The length of the CDR3 is 14 residues. From germline, CDR1 is MDHEN and CDR2 SYDVKM. V shed 5 bases and J shed 3 bases, with 14 bases lying between them. CDR3 protein: CASSARDIFYEQYF. The DNA for the CDR3 is TGTGCCAGCAGTGCACGAGACATCTTCTACGAGCAGTACTTC.

This clonotype was counted ten times or more. This rearrangement joins TRBV7-2 to TRBJ1-3; D possibly corresponds to TRBD1 (6 bases). Looked up from germline, CDR1 is SGHTA and CDR2 is FQGNSA. Trimming stripped 5 bases from V and 8 bases from J, with 19 bases between. The CDR3 loop spans 15 amino acids. CDR3 DNA: TGTGCCAGCAGCCGGAGACCGGGAGGGGGACACACCATATATTTT. As protein: CASSRRPGGGHTIYF.

This clonotype was counted at least ten times. V is TRBV27 and J is TRBJ1-1; the D gene is possibly TRBD1 (6 bases). Deletions cut 5 bases from V and 0 bases from J, with 7 bases between. Germline lookup yields CDR1 MNHEY and CDR2 SMNVEV (reference sequence). There are 13 residues in the CDR3. In DNA form, the CDR3 reads TGTGCCAGCAGTGGGACATTGAACACTGAAGCTTTCTTT. Its protein is CASSGTLNTEAFF.

This clonotype showed up many times. This chain connects TRBV19 to TRBJ1-5; D unclear. The V end lost 2 bases, the J end lost 5 bases, and 10 bases lay between the germline ends. This CDR3 region has 14 residues. Germline loops: CDR1 LNHDA, CDR2 SQIVND (reference sequence). This CDR3 reads CASSILREDQPQHF. As DNA, the CDR3 is TGTGCCAGTAGTATATTACGGGAGGATCAGCCCCAGCATTTT.

In this sample, this clonotype turned up many times. The chain links TRBV20-1 to TRBJ2-1; perhaps TRBD1 as D (5 bases). Germline V gene lookup returns CDR1 DFQATT and CDR2 SNEGSKA (reference sequence). V was cut by 7 bases and J by 9 bases, with 19 bases left in between. This CDR3 has 13 residues. CDR3 DNA: TGCAGTGTACAGGCCCCACCGGCGGTTGAGCAGTTCTTC. It codes for CSVQAPPAVEQFF.

In its sample, this clonotype was seen many times. The chain carries TRBV10-3 and TRBJ2-2, with TRBD1 matching over 9 bases. The CDR3 is 17 amino acids. Germline lookup yields CDR1 ENHRY and CDR2 SYGVKD. V was clipped by 0 bases and J by 4 bases; unmatched bases: 6. The CDR3 DNA follows: TGTGCCATCAGTGAGTCCCCCCGGGACAGGGTCACCGGGGAGCTGTTTTTT. Translating it yields CAISESPRDRVTGELFF.

The chain employs TRBV7-9 and TRBJ2-5, with 9 bases that match TRBD1. V shed 4 bases and J 5 bases; nucleotides not matched to a gene: 5. The germline CDR1 and CDR2 sequences are SEHNR and FQNEAQ (reference sequence). CDR3 length: 14 residues. The CDR3 DNA follows: TGTGCCAGCAGCTGGGGGACAGGGCCGGAGACCCAGTACTTC. Its protein product is CASSWGTGPETQYF.

Worth noting for this clonotype: A much larger clone differs by one base, so this may be a read error. V usage is TRBV3-1 and J usage is TRBJ1-2, with unresolved D. The CDR3 has 15 amino acids. Germline assignment: CDR1 LGHDT and CDR2 YNNKEL (reference sequence). Trimming took off 4 bases at V and 4 bases at J, with 16 bases between the two ends. Here the CDR3 reads CASSRKGEATYGYTF. The CDR3 coding sequence is TGTGCCAGCAGCCGAAAGGGTGAGGCCACCTATGGCTACACCTTC.

This clonotype was counted ten times or more. This chain connects TRBV30 to TRBJ1-5, with 7 bases identical to TRBD1. CDR1 and CDR2 (germline): GTSNPN, SVGIG (reference sequence). This CDR3 has 14 amino acids. V dropped 0 bases and J dropped 7; count of bases not matched to a gene: 6. The CDR3: CAWSVQGLYQPQHF. The CDR3 region has the DNA TGTGCCTGGAGTGTACAGGGGTTGTACCAGCCCCAGCATTTT.

This clonotype was recorded at least ten times. The rearrangement uses TRBV20-1 and TRBJ2-2; D uncertain. In germline, CDR1 is DFQATT, CDR2 SNEGSKA (reference sequence). The CDR3 spans 14 residues. The V end lost 4 bases, the J end lost 4 bases, and 13 bases lay between the germline ends. CDR3 in amino acids: CSANAPLGTGELFF. The DNA for the CDR3 is TGCAGTGCTAATGCACCCCTCGGCACCGGGGAGCTGTTTTTT.

The chain joins TRBV12-3 or TRBV12-4 to TRBJ2-2; the match to TRBD2 covers 8 bases. The CDR3 runs 16 residues. V lost 2 bases, J lost 4 bases, and 6 bases stayed unmatched. In DNA form, the CDR3 reads TGTGCCAGCAGTTTAACGGGAGGGCCTGGCACCGGGGAGCTGTTTTTT. Translating gives CASSLTGGPGTGELFF.

This clonotype was observed many times. V and J are TRBV18 and TRBJ1-3; D uncertain. Per germline, CDR1 KGHSH and CDR2 LQKENI. With 8 bases removed from V and 2 bases from J, the gap between germline ends came to 10 bases. This CDR3 is built from 13 residues. The CDR3 spells CASASGAGNTIYF. DNA of the CDR3: TGTGCCAGCGCATCCGGGGCTGGAAACACCATATATTTT.

Ten or more counts support this clonotype. The chain uses TRBV2 and TRBJ1-5; D is possibly TRBD1 (6 bases). Deletions cut 7 bases from V and 0 bases from J, with 13 bases between. The CDR3 is made up of 15 amino acids. The germline gives CDR1 SNHLY, CDR2 FYNNEI. Here the CDR3 reads CASNLGQTSNQPQHF. CDR3 sequence (DNA): TGTGCCAGCAACCTTGGACAGACTAGCAATCAGCCCCAGCATTTT.